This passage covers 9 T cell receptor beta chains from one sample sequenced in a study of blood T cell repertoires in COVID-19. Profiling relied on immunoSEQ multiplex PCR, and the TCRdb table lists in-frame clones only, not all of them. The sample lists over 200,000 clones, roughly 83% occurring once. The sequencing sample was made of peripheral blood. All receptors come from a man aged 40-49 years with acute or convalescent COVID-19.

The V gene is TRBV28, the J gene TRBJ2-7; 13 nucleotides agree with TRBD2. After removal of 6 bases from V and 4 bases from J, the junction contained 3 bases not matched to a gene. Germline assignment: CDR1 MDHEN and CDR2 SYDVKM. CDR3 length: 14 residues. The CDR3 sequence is CASRTSGRRYEQYF. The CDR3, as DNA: TGTGCCAGCAGGACTAGCGGGAGGCGGTACGAGCAGTACTTC.

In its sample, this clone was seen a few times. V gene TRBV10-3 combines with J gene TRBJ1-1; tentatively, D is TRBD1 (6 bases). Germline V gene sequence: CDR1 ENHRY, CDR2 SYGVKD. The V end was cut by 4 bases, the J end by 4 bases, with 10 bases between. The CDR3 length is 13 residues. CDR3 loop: CAISVGAITEAFF. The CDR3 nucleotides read TGTGCCATCAGTGTGGGGGCGATCACTGAAGCTTTCTTT.

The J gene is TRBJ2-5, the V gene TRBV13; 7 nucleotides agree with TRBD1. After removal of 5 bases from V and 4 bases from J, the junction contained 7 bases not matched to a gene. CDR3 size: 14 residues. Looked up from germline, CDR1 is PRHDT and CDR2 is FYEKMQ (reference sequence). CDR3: CASSPGTVGETQYF. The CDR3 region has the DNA TGTGCCAGCAGCCCCGGGACAGTAGGAGAGACCCAGTACTTC.

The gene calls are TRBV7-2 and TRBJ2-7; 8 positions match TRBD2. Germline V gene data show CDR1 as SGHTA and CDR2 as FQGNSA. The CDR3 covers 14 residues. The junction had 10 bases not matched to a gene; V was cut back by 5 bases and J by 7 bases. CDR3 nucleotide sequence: TGTGCCAGCAGCCCTCGGAGCGGGAGAGGTGAGCAGTACTTC. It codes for CASSPRSGRGEQYF.

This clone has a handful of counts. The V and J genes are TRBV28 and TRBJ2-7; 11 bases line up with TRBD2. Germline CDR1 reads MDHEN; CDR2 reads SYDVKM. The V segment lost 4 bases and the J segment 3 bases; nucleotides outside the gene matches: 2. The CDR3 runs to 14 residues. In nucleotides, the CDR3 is TGTGCCAGCAGTTCTAGCGGGAGGTTCTACGAGCAGTACTTC. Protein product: CASSSSGRFYEQYF.

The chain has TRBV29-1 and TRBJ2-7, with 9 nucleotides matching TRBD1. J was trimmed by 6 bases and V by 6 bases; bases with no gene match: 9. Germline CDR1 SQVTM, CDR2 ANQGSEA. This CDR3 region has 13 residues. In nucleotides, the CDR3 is TGCAGCGTCCCGGGACAGGGTAACGTCGAGCAGTACTTC. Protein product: CSVPGQGNVEQYF.

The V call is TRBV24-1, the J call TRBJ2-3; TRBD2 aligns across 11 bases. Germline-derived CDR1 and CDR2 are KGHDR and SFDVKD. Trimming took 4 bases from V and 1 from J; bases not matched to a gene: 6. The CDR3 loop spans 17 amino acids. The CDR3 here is CATSESGLAGGTDTQYF. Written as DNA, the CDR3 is TGTGCCACCAGTGAGTCTGGACTAGCGGGCGGCACAGATACGCAGTATTTT.

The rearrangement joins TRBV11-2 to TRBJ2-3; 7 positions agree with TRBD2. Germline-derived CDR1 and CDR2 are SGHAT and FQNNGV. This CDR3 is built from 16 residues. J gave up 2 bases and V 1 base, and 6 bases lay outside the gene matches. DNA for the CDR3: TGTGCCAGCAGCTTAGGGTTAGCGGGCCTCACAGATACGCAGTATTTT. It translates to CASSLGLAGLTDTQYF.

The CDR3: CASSRNSYALWTVMNTEAFF. As DNA, the CDR3 is TGTGCCAGCAGCCGTAACTCATACGCCCTTTGGACAGTTATGAACACTGAAGCTTTCTTT. The V and J genes are TRBV7-8 and TRBJ1-1; possibly TRBD1 for D (6 bases). The CDR3 sequence is 20 residues long. Germline loops: CDR1 SGHVS, CDR2 FQNEAQ. The ends were cut back, 5 bases at V and 0 bases at J, with 28 bases in the middle.